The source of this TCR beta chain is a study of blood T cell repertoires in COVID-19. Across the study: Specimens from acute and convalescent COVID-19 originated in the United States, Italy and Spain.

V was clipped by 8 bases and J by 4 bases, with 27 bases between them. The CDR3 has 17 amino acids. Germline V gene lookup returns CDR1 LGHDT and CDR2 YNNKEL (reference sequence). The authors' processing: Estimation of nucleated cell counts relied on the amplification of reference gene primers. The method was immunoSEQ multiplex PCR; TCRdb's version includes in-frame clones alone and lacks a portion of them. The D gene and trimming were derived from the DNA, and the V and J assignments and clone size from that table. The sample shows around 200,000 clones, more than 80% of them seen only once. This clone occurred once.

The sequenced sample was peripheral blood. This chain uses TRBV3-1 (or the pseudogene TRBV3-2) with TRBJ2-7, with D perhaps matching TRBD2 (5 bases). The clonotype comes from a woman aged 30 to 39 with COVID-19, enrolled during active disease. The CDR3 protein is CASCTPPGNRYQYEQYF. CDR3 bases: TGTGCCAGCTGTACACCTCCGGGAAATCGTTACCAATACGAGCAGTACTTC.